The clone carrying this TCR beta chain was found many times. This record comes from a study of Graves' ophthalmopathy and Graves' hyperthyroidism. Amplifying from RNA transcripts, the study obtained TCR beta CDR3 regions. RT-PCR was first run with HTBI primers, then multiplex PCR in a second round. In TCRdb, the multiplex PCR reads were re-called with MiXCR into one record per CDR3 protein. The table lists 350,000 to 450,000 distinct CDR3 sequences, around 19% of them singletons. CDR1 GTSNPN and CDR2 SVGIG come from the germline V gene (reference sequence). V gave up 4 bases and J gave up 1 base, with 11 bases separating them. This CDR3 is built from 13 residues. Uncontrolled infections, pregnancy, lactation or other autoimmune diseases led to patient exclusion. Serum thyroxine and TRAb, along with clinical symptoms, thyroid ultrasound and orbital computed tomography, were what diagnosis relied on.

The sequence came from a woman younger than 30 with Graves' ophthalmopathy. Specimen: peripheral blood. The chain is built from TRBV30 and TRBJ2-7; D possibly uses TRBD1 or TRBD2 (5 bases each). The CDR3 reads CAWNPGLSYEQYF. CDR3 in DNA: TGTGCCTGGAACCCGGGGCTTTCCTACGAGCAGTACTTC.